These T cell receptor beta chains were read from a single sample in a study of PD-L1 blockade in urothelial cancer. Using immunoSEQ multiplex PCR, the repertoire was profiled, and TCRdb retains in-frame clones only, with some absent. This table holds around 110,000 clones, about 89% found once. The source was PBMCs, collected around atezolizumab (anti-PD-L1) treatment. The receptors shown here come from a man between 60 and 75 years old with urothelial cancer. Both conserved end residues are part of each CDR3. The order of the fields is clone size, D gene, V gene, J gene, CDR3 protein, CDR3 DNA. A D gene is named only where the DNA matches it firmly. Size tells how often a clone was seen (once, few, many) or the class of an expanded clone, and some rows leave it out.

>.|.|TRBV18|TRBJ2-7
CASSPRQRLEQYF
TGTGCCAGCTCACCACGACAGAGGCTCGAGCAGTACTTC
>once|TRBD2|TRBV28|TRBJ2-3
CASSPPRAGEDTQYF
TGTGCCAGCAGTCCCCCCCGAGCGGGAGAGGATACGCAGTATTTT
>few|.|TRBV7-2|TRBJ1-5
CASSLDREWYQPQHF
TGTGCCAGCAGCTTAGACAGGGAATGGTATCAGCCCCAGCATTTT
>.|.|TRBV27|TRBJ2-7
CASSLRWQGGTLPYEQYF
TGTGCCAGCAGTTTACGGTGGCAGGGGGGAACCTTGCCCTACGAGCAGTACTTC
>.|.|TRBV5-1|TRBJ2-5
CASSRGGTERETQYF
TGCGCCAGCAGCCGTGGAGGGACTGAGAGGGAGACCCAGTACTTC
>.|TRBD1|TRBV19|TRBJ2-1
CASSLQQGARNEQFF
TGTGCCAGTAGCCTCCAGCAGGGGGCACGCAATGAGCAGTTCTTC
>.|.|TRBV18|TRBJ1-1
CASSPSRRNTEAFF
TGTGCCAGCTCACCGTCGCGGCGGAACACTGAAGCTTTCTTT
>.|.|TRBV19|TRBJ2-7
CASSTHTLAREQYF
TGTGCCAGTAGTACCCATACTCTAGCGCGGGAGCAGTACTTC
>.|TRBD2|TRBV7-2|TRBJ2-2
CASSLVAGGYTGELFF
TGTGCCAGCAGCTTAGTTGCGGGGGGATACACCGGGGAGCTGTTTTTT
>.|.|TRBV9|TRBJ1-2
CASSATPASGRGGYTF
TGTGCCAGCAGCGCTACACCGGCCTCAGGGCGGGGCGGCTACACCTTC
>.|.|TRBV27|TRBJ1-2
CASSLLWGLGYTF
TGTGCCAGCAGTTTATTGTGGGGGCTTGGCTACACCTTC
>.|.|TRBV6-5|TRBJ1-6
CASSSSPGYSPLHF
TGTGCCAGCAGTTCCAGTCCGGGATATTCACCCCTCCACTTT
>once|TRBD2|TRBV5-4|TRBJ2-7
CASSFFLRAAGGALTYEQYF
TGTGCCAGCAGCTTCTTTCTTCGTGCAGCGGGGGGCGCCCTTACCTACGAGCAGTACTTC
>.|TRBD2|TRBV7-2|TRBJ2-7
CASSRGTGGSSYEQYF
TGTGCCAGCAGCCGGGGGACGGGGGGTAGCTCCTACGAGCAGTACTTC
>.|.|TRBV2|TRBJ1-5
CASSEGGFLNQPQHF
TGTGCCAGCAGTGAAGGAGGGTTCCTCAATCAGCCCCAGCATTTT
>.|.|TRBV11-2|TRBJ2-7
CASSLEGRVQHEQYF
TGTGCCAGCAGCTTAGAGGGTCGGGTGCAGCACGAGCAGTACTTC
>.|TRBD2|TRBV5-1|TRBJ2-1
CASSPSPGLAFNEQFF
TGCGCCAGCAGCCCGTCCCCGGGACTAGCTTTCAATGAGCAGTTCTTC
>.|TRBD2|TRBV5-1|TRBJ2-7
CASSLTLTGLTSGRSSYEQYF
TGCGCCAGCAGCTTGACGCTTACAGGGTTAACTAGCGGGAGGTCCTCCTACGAGCAGTACTTC
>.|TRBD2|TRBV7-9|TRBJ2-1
CASSLVPLAGGPYEQFF
TGTGCCAGCAGCTTAGTCCCGCTAGCGGGGGGGCCGTATGAGCAGTTCTTC
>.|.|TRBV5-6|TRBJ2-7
CASSLWGKSTYEQYF
TGTGCCAGCAGCTTGTGGGGCAAGTCCACCTACGAGCAGTACTTC
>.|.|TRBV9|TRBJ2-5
CASSVGVVEETQYF
TGTGCCAGCAGCGTTGGAGTAGTAGAAGAGACCCAGTACTTC
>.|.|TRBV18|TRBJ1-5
CASSVGASIDQPQHF
TGTGCCAGCTCTGTTGGGGCGAGTATCGATCAGCCCCAGCATTTT
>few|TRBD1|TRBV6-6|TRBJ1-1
CASRSTGTGNTEAFF
TGTGCCAGCAGATCCACCGGGACAGGGAACACTGAAGCTTTCTTT
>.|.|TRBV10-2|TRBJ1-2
CASSEAGTNYGYTF
TGCGCCAGCAGTGAGGCAGGAACTAACTATGGCTACACCTTC
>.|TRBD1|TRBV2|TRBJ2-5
CASSQSDRDETQYF
TGTGCCAGCAGTCAATCTGACAGGGACGAGACCCAGTACTTC
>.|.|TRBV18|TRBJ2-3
CASSSLRSGSTDTQYF
TGTGCCAGCTCATCCTTGAGGAGCGGGAGCACAGATACGCAGTATTTT
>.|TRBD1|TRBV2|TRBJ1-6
CASRDRDYNSPLHF
TGTGCCAGCCGGGACAGGGATTATAATTCACCCCTCCACTTT
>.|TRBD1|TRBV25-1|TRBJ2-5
CASTTGVGETQYF
TGTGCCAGCACCACAGGGGTGGGGGAGACCCAGTACTTC
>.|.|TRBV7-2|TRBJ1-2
CASRRSYGYTF
TGTGCCAGCAGGCGAAGCTATGGCTACACCTTC
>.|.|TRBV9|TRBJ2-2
CASSVVGANTGELFF
TGTGCCAGCAGCGTAGTAGGGGCGAACACCGGGGAGCTGTTTTTT
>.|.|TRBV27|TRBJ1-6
CASSSLFSYNSPLHF
TGTGCCAGCAGTTCCCTTTTCTCCTATAATTCACCCCTCCACTTT
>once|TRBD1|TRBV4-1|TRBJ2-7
CASSQGDSYEQYF
TGCGCCAGCAGCCAAGGGGACAGCTACGAGCAGTACTTC
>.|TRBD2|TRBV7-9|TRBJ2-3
CASSPNGLAGATDTQYF
TGTGCCAGCAGCCCTAACGGACTAGCGGGGGCCACAGATACGCAGTATTTT
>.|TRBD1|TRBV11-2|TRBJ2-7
CASSLAPGTGDYEQYF
TGTGCCAGCAGCTTAGCCCCCGGGACAGGGGATTACGAGCAGTACTTC
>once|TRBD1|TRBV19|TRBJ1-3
CASKEPGQGSGNTIYF
TGTGCCAGTAAGGAGCCGGGACAGGGATCTGGAAACACCATATATTTT